Here is one T cell receptor (beta chain) with its context. The antigen is undetermined. Libraries were prepared by immunoSEQ multiplex PCR; TCRdb keeps only in-frame clonotypes and omits some of them. The table has about 120,000 clones, about 90% seen once. This sample was included in a study of CD4+ T cells in melanoma. Findings and caveats of the study: CD8+ T cell, macrophage and B cell function reportedly correlated with neoantigen-specific CD4+ T cells. Diverse differentiation states were reported for melanoma neoantigen-specific CD4+ T cells.

CDR1 and CDR2 from the germline V gene are MNHEY and SVGAGI. Trimming stripped 3 bases from V and 1 base from J, with 11 bases between. CDR3 length: 15 residues. What was sequenced was peripheral blood. This TCR came from a human donor with melanoma. The chain joins TRBV6-5 to TRBJ2-3; D unresolved. The CDR3 bases are TGTGCCAGCAGTTATGGACGTAGCCGCACAGATACGCAGTATTTT. Its translation is CASSYGRSRTDTQYF.